Listed here are 30 T cell receptor beta chains from one sample, sequenced in a study of blood T cell repertoires in COVID-19. TCRdb keeps only in-frame clones here, not all; method: immunoSEQ multiplex PCR. The data hold hundreds of thousands of clones, with approximately 86% observed a single time. Sequencing was done on a sample of PBMCs or T cells enriched from blood (not recorded which). The receptors here all came from a woman in her 50s who had recovered from COVID-19.

This clone was found once. The CDR3 protein is CASSSSGGEFKQYF. For the CDR3, the DNA is TGCGCCAGCAGCTCATCCGGGGGGGAGTTCAAGCAGTACTTC. The J gene is TRBJ2-7, the V gene TRBV5-1; 8 nucleotides align to TRBD2. V gave up 3 bases and J gave up 8 bases; unmatched junction bases: 10. CDR3 length: 14 residues. The germline CDR1 and CDR2 sequences are SGHRS and YFSETQ.

This sequence joins TRBV11-2 and TRBJ1-4; 11 nucleotides align to TRBD1. The V gene's germline CDR1 is SGHAT and CDR2 FQNNGV. J gave up 7 bases and V 3 bases, and 4 bases lay outside the gene matches. The CDR3 totals 15 residues. CDR3 region: CASSFSGTGGEKLFF. CDR3 nucleotide sequence: TGTGCCAGCAGCTTTTCAGGGACAGGGGGTGAAAAACTGTTTTTT.

This chain uses TRBV7-9 with TRBJ1-1; D gene ambiguous. The CDR3 is 16 amino acids. V lost 5 bases and J 1 base, leaving 17 bases between the germline ends. The germline V gene encodes CDR1 SEHNR and CDR2 FQNEAQ (reference sequence). This CDR3 is CASSHVGRETNTEAFF. The CDR3 nucleotides read TGTGCCAGCAGCCACGTAGGACGGGAAACGAACACTGAAGCTTTCTTT.

This rearrangement joins TRBV28 to TRBJ1-5; D is perhaps TRBD1 (5 bases). CDR1 is MDHEN and CDR2 is SYDVKM in the germline V gene. This CDR3 is built from 15 residues. The V end was cut by 5 bases, the J end by 10 bases, with 21 bases between. The CDR3 nucleotides read TGTGCCAGCAGTCTCCGGACGCGGGGCGTTGGACCCCAGCATTTT. It translates to CASSLRTRGVGPQHF.

The chain carries TRBV25-1 and TRBJ1-1; 7 bases map to TRBD1. Trimming removed 6 bases from V and 5 bases from J; junction bases left unmatched: 9. The length of the CDR3 is 14 residues. The germline gives CDR1 MGHDK, CDR2 SYGVNS. The CDR3 DNA follows: TGTGCCAGCAGCATGACAGGGCCCGGGACTGAAGCTTTCTTT. As protein: CASSMTGPGTEAFF.

The rearrangement links TRBV19 to TRBJ1-1; D unresolved. V gave up 5 bases and J gave up 0 bases, with 10 bases separating them. The CDR3 length is 14 residues. Germline-derived CDR1 and CDR2 are LNHDA and SQIVND (reference sequence). This chain's CDR3 is CASSVGQMNTEAFF. The CDR3 nucleotides are TGTGCCAGTAGTGTAGGGCAGATGAACACTGAAGCTTTCTTT.

The V and J genes are TRBV28 and TRBJ1-1; D remains ambiguous. CDR1 is MDHEN, CDR2 SYDVKM, per germline. CDR3 length equals 10 residues. CDR3 region: CVTENTEAFF. CDR3 nucleotides: TGTGTCACTGAGAACACTGAAGCTTTCTTT.

The V gene is TRBV6-5, the J gene TRBJ2-1; TRBD2 is a possible D gene (5 bases). CDR1 and CDR2 (germline): MNHEY, SVGAGI. This CDR3 has 13 amino acids. V lost 5 bases, J lost 2 bases, and 7 bases lay in between. The CDR3 DNA reads as TGTGCCAGCAGTCTAGCAGCCTACAATGAGCAGTTCTTC. Amino acid sequence: CASSLAAYNEQFF.

This clone has just a few counts. In DNA, the CDR3 is TGTGCCAGCGAGAACCGGTTTAATGAGCAGTTCTTC. Translating it yields CASENRFNEQFF. The rearrangement uses TRBV6-5 and TRBJ2-1; D remains unclear. CDR1 is MNHEY, CDR2 SVGAGI, per germline. The CDR3 is 12 residues long. The V gene lost 8 bases and the J gene lost 7 bases, with 12 bases spanning the gap.

The sample holds one count of this clone. One end of the junction does not line up with germline, which may come from a read error. The chain combines TRBV15 with TRBJ2-3; unclear D gene. CDR3 length: 13 amino acids. Germline values: CDR1 LNHNV, CDR2 YYDKDF (reference sequence). The chain's CDR3 is CATSRDRLEKPDF. For the CDR3, the DNA is TGTGCCACCAGCAGAGATCGCCTAGAGAAGCCGGATTTT. Supplemented by reference TRBV15 and TRBJ2-3, the full variable domain reads DAMVIQNPRYQVTQFGKPVTLSCSQTLNHNVMYWYQQKSSQAPKLLFHYYDKDFNNEADTPDNFQSRRPNTSFCFLDIRSPGLGDTAMYLCATSRDRLEKPDFGPGTRLTVL.

The chain links TRBV29-1 to TRBJ1-4; D call uncertain. The V end lost 8 bases, the J end lost 6 bases, and 16 bases lay between the germline ends. The CDR3 has 13 amino acids. Per germline, CDR1 SQVTM and CDR2 ANQGSEA. CDR3 bases: TGCAGCTTTTTAGGCGGGGTGGATGAAAAACTGTTTTTT. The encoded protein is CSFLGGVDEKLFF.

The chain couples TRBV19 to TRBJ1-1, with 8 bases lining up with TRBD1. CDR3 length: 14 amino acids. CDR1 and CDR2 (germline): LNHDA, SQIVND (reference sequence). With 8 bases clipped from V and 3 bases from J, the junction kept 8 bases outside the gene matches. The CDR3 loop is CASHPQGEDTEAFF. The CDR3 DNA sequence: TGTGCCAGTCACCCACAGGGGGAGGACACTGAAGCTTTCTTT.

This clone came up once. The chain couples TRBV4-2 to TRBJ2-6; the D gene is possibly TRBD2 (6 bases). The ends were cut back, 0 bases at V and 4 bases at J, with 10 bases in the middle. CDR1 LGHNA and CDR2 YNFKEQ come from the germline V gene. This CDR3 has 16 residues. For the CDR3, the DNA is TGTGCCAGCAGCCAAGACACTAGCTCGGGGGCCAACGTCCTGACTTTC. Its translation: CASSQDTSSGANVLTF.

The J gene is TRBJ1-2, the V gene TRBV5-6, with D possibly being TRBD1 (5 bases). The germline V and J ends were trimmed by 1 base and 9 bases, with 13 bases remaining between them. The CDR3 has 13 residues. Germline V gene lookup returns CDR1 SGHDT and CDR2 YYEEEE. The CDR3 spells CASSLWQGGRYTF. The CDR3, as DNA: TGTGCCAGCAGCTTGTGGCAGGGTGGGCGCTACACCTTC.

This chain links TRBV30 with TRBJ1-3; D call uncertain. The CDR3 extends over 14 amino acids. Germline CDR1 is GTSNPN and CDR2 is SVGIG (reference sequence). Between the trimmed V and J ends, which lost 3 bases and 8 bases, there was a span of 17 bases. The chain's CDR3 is CAWRATDVRDTIYF. The CDR3 nucleotides read TGTGCCTGGAGGGCCACAGACGTCCGAGACACCATATATTTT. Based on the CDR3 plus reference TRBV30 and TRBJ1-3, the full variable domain is SQTIHQWPATLVQPVGSPLSLECTVEGTSNPNLYWYRQAAGRGLQLLFYSVGIGQISSEVPQNLSASRPQDRQFILSSKKLLLSDSGFYLCAWRATDVRDTIYFGEGSWLTVV.

The V gene is TRBV7-9, the J gene TRBJ2-1; 8 bases are a match to TRBD2. The CDR3 contains 14 residues. Per germline, CDR1 SEHNR and CDR2 FQNEAQ (reference sequence). Unmatched junction bases numbered 8, after V lost 7 bases and J lost 6 bases. The CDR3: CASNGGRNANEQFF. CDR3 in DNA: TGTGCCAGCAATGGCGGGAGGAACGCCAATGAGCAGTTCTTC.

V and J are TRBV5-1 and TRBJ1-4; D is ambiguous. The CDR3 has 15 residues. Germline V gene data show CDR1 as SGHRS and CDR2 as YFSETQ. Deletions cut 0 bases from V and 5 bases from J, with 11 bases between. The CDR3 is CASSLDGLDNEKLFF. In nucleotides, the CDR3 is TGCGCCAGCAGCTTGGATGGACTGGACAATGAAAAACTGTTTTTT.

CDR3 in DNA: TGTGCCAGCCTCCTGATCCGGGGTGATTCACCCCTCCACTTT. Residues: CASLLIRGDSPLHF. The rearrangement links TRBV2 to TRBJ1-6; unclear D gene. This CDR3 region has 14 residues. The V and J ends lost 8 bases and 8 bases respectively, with 16 bases between them. Germline CDR1 and CDR2: SNHLY and FYNNEI.

V usage is TRBV7-9 and J usage is TRBJ1-2, with 9 bases aligning to TRBD1. Germline CDR1 and CDR2: SEHNR and FQNEAQ (reference sequence). The junction had 9 bases not matched to a gene; V was cut back by 5 bases and J by 5 bases. This CDR3 comprises 15 residues. The CDR3 coding sequence is TGTGCCAGCAGCCACAGGGACAGGGTCGGGTATGGCTACACCTTC. It translates to CASSHRDRVGYGYTF.

The chain has TRBV19 and TRBJ1-5; no clear D gene. CDR1 is LNHDA and CDR2 is SQIVND in the germline V gene (reference sequence). Trimming removed 2 bases at V and 6 bases at J, with 11 bases between. The CDR3 consists of 14 residues. The CDR3 spells CASSISDSGQPQHF. CDR3 sequence (DNA): TGTGCCAGTAGTATATCAGATTCAGGTCAGCCCCAGCATTTT.

The chain employs TRBV7-2 and TRBJ1-1; perhaps TRBD1 as D (5 bases). Deletions cut 4 bases from V and 3 bases from J, with 12 bases between. This CDR3 contains 14 residues. Germline values: CDR1 SGHTA, CDR2 FQGNSA. The CDR3 DNA reads as TGTGCCAGCAGCTATCAGGGTCTGTACACTGAAGCTTTCTTT. Protein: CASSYQGLYTEAFF.

CDR3 sequence reads: CASSPVSGNSGANVLTF. CDR3 sequence (DNA): TGTGCCAGCAGTCCCGTTTCGGGAAACTCTGGGGCCAACGTCCTGACTTTC. The V call is TRBV28, the J call TRBJ2-6; a weak D match, TRBD2 (5 bases). Germline loops: CDR1 MDHEN, CDR2 SYDVKM. CDR3 length: 17 residues. Trimming removed 5 bases at V and 0 bases at J, with 14 bases between.

The chain carries TRBV4-1 and TRBJ1-1; the D gene is possibly TRBD1 (5 bases). With 2 bases removed from V and 1 base from J, the gap between germline ends came to 11 bases. This CDR3 region has 15 residues. CDR1 and CDR2 (germline): MGHRA, YSYEKL. The CDR3 DNA sequence: TGCGCCAGCAGCCAACCGGTTAGGGGGAACACTGAAGCTTTCTTT. This gives the protein CASSQPVRGNTEAFF.

The chain carries TRBV19 and TRBJ2-3; 7 bases are shared with TRBD2. J gave up 2 bases and V 2 bases, and 4 bases lay outside the gene matches. The CDR3 is made up of 15 amino acids. Germline V gene data show CDR1 as LNHDA and CDR2 as SQIVND (reference sequence). This CDR3 reads CASSISSGNTDTQYF. CDR3 in DNA: TGTGCCAGTAGTATATCTAGCGGAAACACAGATACGCAGTATTTT.

The chain employs TRBV6-2 or TRBV6-3 and TRBJ1-5; 7 bases are a match to TRBD1. Per the germline V gene, CDR1 is MNHEY and CDR2 is SVGEGT. V gave up 0 bases and J gave up 7 bases; unmatched junction bases: 3. CDR3 length: 14 residues. The chain's CDR3 is CASSYSGRGQPQHF. CDR3 nucleotides: TGTGCCAGCAGTTACTCGGGCAGGGGGCAGCCCCAGCATTTT.

The DNA of the CDR3 is TGTGCCAGCAGCTTATCCAGCGACACCGGGGAGCTGTTTTTT. This codes for CASSLSSDTGELFF. This chain joins TRBV7-6 and TRBJ2-2; D gene uncertain. The length of the CDR3 is 14 residues. Trimming left V 2 bases short and J 3 bases short, with 7 bases between. The germline gives CDR1 SGHVS, CDR2 FNYEAQ.

The rearrangement links TRBV6-1 to TRBJ1-2, with unresolved D. Germline-derived CDR1 and CDR2 are MNHNS and SASEGT. Between the trimmed V and J ends, which lost 3 bases and 8 bases, there was a span of 10 bases. This CDR3 has 12 residues. CDR3 sequence: CASSEATWGYTF. CDR3 DNA: TGTGCCAGCAGTGAGGCCACGTGGGGCTACACCTTC.

The rearrangement uses TRBV2 and TRBJ2-1; D gene unclear. The CDR3 is 14 residues long. With 8 bases removed from V and 1 base from J, the gap between germline ends came to 12 bases. CDR1 and CDR2 (germline): SNHLY, FYNNEI. The chain's CDR3 is CASSKSASYNEQFF. CDR3 bases: TGTGCCAGCTCCAAGAGCGCATCCTACAATGAGCAGTTCTTC.

The chain carries TRBV5-1 and TRBJ2-3; 7 bases align to TRBD2. The germline CDR1 and CDR2 sequences are SGHRS and YFSETQ. V was pared by 4 bases and J by 4 bases, with 6 bases of the junction left unmatched. This CDR3 is 14 amino acids long. The CDR3 DNA is TGCGCCAGCAGCCTCGGGGGGACCCCAGATACGCAGTATTTT. This gives the protein CASSLGGTPDTQYF.

J is TRBJ1-4 and V is TRBV5-1; possible D gene TRBD1, 5 bases. Germline assignment: CDR1 SGHRS and CDR2 YFSETQ. This CDR3 spans 16 amino acids. Between the trimmed V and J ends, which lost 0 bases and 6 bases, there was a span of 15 bases. The CDR3 sequence: CASSLEQGQGDEKLFF. CDR3 DNA: TGCGCCAGCAGCTTGGAACAAGGGCAGGGTGATGAAAAACTGTTTTTT.